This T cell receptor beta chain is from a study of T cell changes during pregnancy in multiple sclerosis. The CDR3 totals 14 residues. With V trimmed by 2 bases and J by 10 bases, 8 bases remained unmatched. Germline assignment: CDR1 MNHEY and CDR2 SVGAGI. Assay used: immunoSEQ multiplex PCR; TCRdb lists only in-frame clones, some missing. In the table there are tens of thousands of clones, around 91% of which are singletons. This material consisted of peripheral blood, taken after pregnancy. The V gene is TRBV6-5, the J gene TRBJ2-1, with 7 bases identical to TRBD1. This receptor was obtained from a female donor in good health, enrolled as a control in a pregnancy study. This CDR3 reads CASSYDRVTQEQFF. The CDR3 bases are TGTGCCAGCAGTTACGACAGGGTAACACAAGAGCAGTTCTTC.